This T cell receptor (beta chain) was recorded in a study of blood T cell repertoires in COVID-19. The authors' processing: Amplification from reference gene primers served as the basis for estimated nucleated cell counts. Generated by immunoSEQ multiplex PCR, the TCRdb table keeps only in-frame clones and is missing some. V and J calls and clone size come straight from that table; D and trimming were deduced from the DNA. The sample lists some 300,000 clones; 90% to 95% were seen once. In germline, CDR1 is SGHAT, CDR2 FQNNGV. The CDR3 has 14 amino acids. Between the trimmed V and J ends, which lost 4 bases and 6 bases, there was a span of 13 bases. This study enrolled people aged about 18 to 90 from 24 US geographic areas. Exposed study participants had met a COVID-19 case within 2 weeks before entry.

The chain links TRBV11-2 to TRBJ2-1, with TRBD2 as a possible D gene (5 bases). Sequenced sample: PBMCs or T cells enriched from blood (not recorded which). The receptor was derived from a woman aged 30 to 39 who had been exposed to COVID-19. The CDR3 DNA follows: TGTGCCAGCAGCTCAGATGCTAGCTCCAATGAGCAGTTCTTC. Amino acids: CASSSDASSNEQFF. The complete variable domain, with remaining parts taken from reference TRBV11-2 and TRBJ2-1, reads EAGVAQSPRYKIIEKRQSVAFWCNPISGHATLYWYQQILGQGPKLLIQFQNNGVVDDSQLPKDRFSAERLKGVDSTLKIQPAKLEDSAVYLCASSSDASSNEQFFGPGTRLTVL.